This TCR beta chain is drawn from a study of identical twins. Study-level points and caveats: Fewer insertions were carried by abundant cord blood beta clonotypes, but none was seen in memory repertoires. Models came in too low on out-of-frame TCR alpha sharing in monozygotic twins.

Trimming took 7 bases from V and 4 from J; bases not matched to a gene: 12. The CDR3 has 15 residues. The V gene's germline CDR1 is SQVTM and CDR2 ANQGSEA. Unique molecular identifiers were present on cDNA, and template switching added a universal primer site. TCRdb used MiXCR to reprocess the 5' RACE reads, holding one entry per CDR3 protein. Among 500,000 to 700,000 distinct CDR3 sequences listed, roughly 7.2% were seen once. This clonotype appeared many times. Antigen: not known. All donors comprised healthy Caucasians. The same data also went into a second study, on yellow fever vaccine responses in identical twins.

The genes are TRBV29-1 and TRBJ2-3; TRBD2 matches at 9 bases. The source is a woman younger than 35 in good health. The sequenced sample was PBMCs. The CDR3, as DNA: TGCAGCGCCCGTCGGGATAGCGGGAGCGCAGATACGCAGTATTTT. It specifies CSARRDSGSADTQYF.